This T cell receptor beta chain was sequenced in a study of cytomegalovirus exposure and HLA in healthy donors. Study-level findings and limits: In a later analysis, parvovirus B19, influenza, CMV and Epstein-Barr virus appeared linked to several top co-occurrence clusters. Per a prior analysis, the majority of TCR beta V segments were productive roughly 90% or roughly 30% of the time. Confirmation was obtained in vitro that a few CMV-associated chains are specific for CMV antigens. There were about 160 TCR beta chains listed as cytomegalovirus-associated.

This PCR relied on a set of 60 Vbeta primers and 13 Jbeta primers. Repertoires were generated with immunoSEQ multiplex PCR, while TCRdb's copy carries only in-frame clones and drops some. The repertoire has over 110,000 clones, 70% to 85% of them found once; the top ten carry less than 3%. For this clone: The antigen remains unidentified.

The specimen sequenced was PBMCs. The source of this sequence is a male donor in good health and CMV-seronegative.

Here the CDR3 reads CASNVLRGHPGTSGAEQFF. For the CDR3, the DNA is TGTGCCAGCAACGTACTCCGGGGACATCCGGGGACTAGCGGGGCTGAGCAGTTCTTC. V is TRBV5-6 and J is TRBJ2-1; the match to TRBD2 covers 13 bases. The trim removed 6 bases at V and 9 bases at J, leaving 21 bases unmatched. CDR3 size: 19 residues. Germline CDR1 is SGHDT and CDR2 is YYEEEE. Complete variable domain (other parts from reference TRBV5-6 and TRBJ2-1): DAGVTQSPTHLIKTRGQQVTLRCSPKSGHDTVSWYQQALGQGPQFIFQYYEEEERQRGNFPDRFSGHQFPNYSSELNVNALLLGDSALYLCASNVLRGHPGTSGAEQFFGPGTRLTVL.